A single T cell receptor beta chain is shown here with its context. This sample is part of a study of blood T cell repertoires in COVID-19. Germline values: CDR1 SGHNT, CDR2 YYREEE (reference sequence). The CDR3 runs 13 residues. J was trimmed by 2 bases and V by 5 bases; bases with no gene match: 3. Sequencing used immunoSEQ multiplex PCR; TCRdb keeps in-frame clones, though not all of them. This table holds hundreds of thousands of clones, approximately 84% found once. The chain uses TRBV5-4 and TRBJ1-2; 7 bases map to TRBD1. Sequenced input: peripheral blood. The TCR originated in a woman in her 30s who had recovered from COVID-19. The CDR3 sequence: CASRPGQNYGYTF. DNA for the CDR3: TGTGCCAGCAGACCGGGACAGAACTATGGCTACACCTTC.